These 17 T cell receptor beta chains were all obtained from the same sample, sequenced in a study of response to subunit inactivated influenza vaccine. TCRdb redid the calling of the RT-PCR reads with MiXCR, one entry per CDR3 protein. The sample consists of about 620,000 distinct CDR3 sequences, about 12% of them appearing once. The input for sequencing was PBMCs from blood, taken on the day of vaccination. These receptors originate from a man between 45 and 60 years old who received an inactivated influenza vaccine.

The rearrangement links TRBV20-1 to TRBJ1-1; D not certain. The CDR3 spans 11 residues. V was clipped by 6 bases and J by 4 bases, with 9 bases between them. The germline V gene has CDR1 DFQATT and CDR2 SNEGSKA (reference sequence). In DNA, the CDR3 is TGCAGTGCGCCGGGAGCCACTGAAGCTTTCTTT. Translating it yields CSAPGATEAFF.

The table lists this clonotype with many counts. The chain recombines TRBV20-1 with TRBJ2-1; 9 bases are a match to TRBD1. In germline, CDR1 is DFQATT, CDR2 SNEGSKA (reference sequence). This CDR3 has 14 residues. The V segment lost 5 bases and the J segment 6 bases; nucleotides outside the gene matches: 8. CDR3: CSALAQGASNEQFF. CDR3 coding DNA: TGCAGTGCTCTGGCACAGGGGGCTAGCAATGAGCAGTTCTTC.

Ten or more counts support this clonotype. The DNA of the CDR3 is TGTGCCGCGGGGGGGCTGAACACTGAAGCTTTCTTT. Its protein product is CAAGGLNTEAFF. The V call is TRBV3-1, the J call TRBJ1-1; D is possibly TRBD1 (6 bases). There are 12 residues in the CDR3. Germline V gives CDR1 LGHDT, CDR2 YNNKEL (reference sequence). The V gene lost 11 bases and the J gene lost 0 bases, with 10 bases spanning the gap.

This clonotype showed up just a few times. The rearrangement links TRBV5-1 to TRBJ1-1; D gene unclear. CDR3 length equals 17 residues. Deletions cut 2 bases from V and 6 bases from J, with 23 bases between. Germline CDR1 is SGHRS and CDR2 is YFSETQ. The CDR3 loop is CASSFGQDYYSGSEAFF. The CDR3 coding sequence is TGCGCCAGCAGCTTCGGGCAGGACTATTATTCGGGATCTGAAGCTTTCTTT.

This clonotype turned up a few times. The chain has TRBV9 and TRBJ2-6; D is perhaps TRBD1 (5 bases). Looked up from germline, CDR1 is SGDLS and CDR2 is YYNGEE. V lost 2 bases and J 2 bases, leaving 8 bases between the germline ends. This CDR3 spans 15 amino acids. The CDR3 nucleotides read TGTGCCAGCAGCGTTTGGGGCGCTGGGGCCAACGTCCTGACTTTC. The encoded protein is CASSVWGAGANVLTF.

The chain's CDR3 is CASSQDWASGGHEQYF. As DNA, the CDR3 is TGTGCCAGCAGCCAAGATTGGGCTAGCGGGGGCCACGAGCAGTACTTC. The chain carries TRBV3-1 and TRBJ2-7, with 10 nucleotides matching TRBD2. The CDR3 covers 16 residues. The V gene's germline CDR1 is LGHDT and CDR2 YNNKEL (reference sequence). The V gene end was trimmed by 0 bases and the J gene end by 5 bases; junction bases not matched to a gene: 7.

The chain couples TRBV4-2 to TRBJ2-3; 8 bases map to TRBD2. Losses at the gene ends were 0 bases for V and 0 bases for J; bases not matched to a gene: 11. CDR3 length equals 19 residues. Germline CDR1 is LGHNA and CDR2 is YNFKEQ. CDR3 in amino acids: CASSQEGLAGTSSTDTQYF. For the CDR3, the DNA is TGTGCCAGCAGCCAAGAAGGGCTAGCGGGCACATCTAGCACAGATACGCAGTATTTT.

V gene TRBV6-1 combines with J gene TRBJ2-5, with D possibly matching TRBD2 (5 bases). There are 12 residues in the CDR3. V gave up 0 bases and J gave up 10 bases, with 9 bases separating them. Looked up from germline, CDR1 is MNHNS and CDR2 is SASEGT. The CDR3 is CASSEAARDQYF. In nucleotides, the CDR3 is TGTGCCAGCAGTGAAGCGGCGAGGGACCAGTACTTC.

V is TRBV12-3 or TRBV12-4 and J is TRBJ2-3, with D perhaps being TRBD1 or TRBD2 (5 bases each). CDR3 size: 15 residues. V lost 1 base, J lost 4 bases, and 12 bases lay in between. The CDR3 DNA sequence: TGTGCCAGCAGTTTAGGGATAGGGACCCCAGATACGCAGTATTTT. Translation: CASSLGIGTPDTQYF.

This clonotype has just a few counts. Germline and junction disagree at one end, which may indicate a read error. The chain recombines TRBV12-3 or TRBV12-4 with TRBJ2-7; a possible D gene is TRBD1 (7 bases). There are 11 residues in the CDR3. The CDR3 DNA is TGTGCCAGCGGCCAGGGGGGACCGCGGAACTTC. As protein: CASGQGGPRNF.

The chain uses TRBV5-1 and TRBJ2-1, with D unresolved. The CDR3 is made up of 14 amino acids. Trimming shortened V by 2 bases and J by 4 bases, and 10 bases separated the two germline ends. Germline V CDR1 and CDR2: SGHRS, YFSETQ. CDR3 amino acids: CASSLRGDYNEQFF. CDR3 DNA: TGCGCCAGCAGCTTACGCGGAGATTACAATGAGCAGTTCTTC.

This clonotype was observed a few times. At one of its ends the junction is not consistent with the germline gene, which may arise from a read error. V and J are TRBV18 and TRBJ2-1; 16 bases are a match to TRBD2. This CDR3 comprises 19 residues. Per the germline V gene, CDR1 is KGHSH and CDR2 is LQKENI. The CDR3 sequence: CASSAPGLAGGPTYNEQFF. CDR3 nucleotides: TGTGCCAGCTCAGCACCGGGACTAGCGGGGGGGCCTACCTACAATGAGCAGTTCTTC.

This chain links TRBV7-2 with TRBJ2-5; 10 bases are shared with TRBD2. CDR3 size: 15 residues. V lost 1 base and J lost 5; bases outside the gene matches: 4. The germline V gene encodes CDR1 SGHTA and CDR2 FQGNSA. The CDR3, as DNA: TGTGCCAGCAGCTTAGGTAGCGGGGGGCCCGAGACCCAGTACTTC. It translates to CASSLGSGGPETQYF.

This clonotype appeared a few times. The CDR3 loop is CASRNEGGSYEQYF. In DNA form, the CDR3 reads TGCGCCAGCAGGAACGAGGGGGGCTCCTACGAGCAGTACTTC. The chain employs TRBV5-1 and TRBJ2-7; D is tentatively TRBD1 or TRBD2 (6 bases each). The CDR3 consists of 14 residues. CDR1 is SGHRS, CDR2 YFSETQ, per germline. The V gene lost 5 bases and the J gene lost 0 bases, with 12 bases spanning the gap.

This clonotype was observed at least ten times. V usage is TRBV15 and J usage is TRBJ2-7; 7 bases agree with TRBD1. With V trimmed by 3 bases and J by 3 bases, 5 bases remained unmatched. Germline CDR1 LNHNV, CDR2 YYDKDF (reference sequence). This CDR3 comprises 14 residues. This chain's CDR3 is CATSSRDSIYEQYF. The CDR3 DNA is TGTGCCACCAGCAGCCGGGACAGCATCTACGAGCAGTACTTC.

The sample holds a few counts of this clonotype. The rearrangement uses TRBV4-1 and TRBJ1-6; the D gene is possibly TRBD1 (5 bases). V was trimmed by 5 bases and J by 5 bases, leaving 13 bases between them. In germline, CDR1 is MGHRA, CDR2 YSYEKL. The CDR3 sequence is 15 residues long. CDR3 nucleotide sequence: TGCGCCAGCAGCTTAAGTCCAGGGAATAATTCACCCCTCCACTTT. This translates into CASSLSPGNNSPLHF.

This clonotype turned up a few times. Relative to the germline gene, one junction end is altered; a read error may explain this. The CDR3 loop reads CASSVKRGGDTDTQYF. The CDR3 region has the DNA TGCGCCAGCAGCGTTAAGCGGGGGGGAGATACAGATACTCAGTATTTT. The chain uses TRBV4-1 and TRBJ2-3, with 10 bases fitting TRBD2. CDR1 and CDR2 (germline): MGHRA, YSYEKL. This CDR3 is built from 16 residues.